These 2 T cell receptor beta chains came from one sample sequenced in a study of cytomegalovirus exposure and HLA in healthy donors. The method was immunoSEQ multiplex PCR; TCRdb's version includes in-frame clones alone and lacks a portion of them. The sample includes tens of thousands of clones, around 95% of them seen just once. The specimen was PBMCs. The origin of the receptors is a man between 18 and 35 years old in good health and CMV-seronegative.

The V gene is TRBV28, the J gene TRBJ2-5; D gene uncertain. The germline V gene encodes CDR1 MDHEN and CDR2 SYDVKM. CDR3 length: 11 amino acids. Trimming pared 7 bases from V and 5 bases from J, leaving 8 bases between. CDR3 amino acids: CASTLRETQYF. The CDR3 nucleotides are TGTGCCAGCACCCTGAGGGAGACCCAGTACTTC. The entire variable domain, with the rest obtained from reference TRBV28 and TRBJ2-5, is as follows: DVKVTQSSRYLVKRTGEKVFLECVQDMDHENMFWYRQDPGLGLRLIYFSYDVKMKEKGDIPEGYSVSREKKERFSLILESASTNQTSMYLCASTLRETQYFGPGTRLLVL.

V usage is TRBV4-3 and J usage is TRBJ2-1, with 8 nucleotides matching TRBD2. Germline values: CDR1 LGHNA, CDR2 YSLEER. Trimming at V came to 0 bases and at J to 8 bases, leaving 15 bases not matched to a gene. This CDR3 is 18 amino acids long. In nucleotides, the CDR3 is TGCGCCAGCAGCCAAGAATCGCCGGGGGGGCCTGGGTTGGATGAGCAGTTCTTC. This gives the protein CASSQESPGGPGLDEQFF.